This note documents a single TCR beta chain sequence. These data belong to a study of monozygotic twins with inflammatory bowel disease. TCRdb processed the 5' RACE reads again and assigns one entry to each CDR3 protein, with no DNA. The sample's table shows 400,000 to 500,000 distinct CDR3 sequences. The CDR3 covers 16 residues. Germline CDR1 and CDR2: MNHNS and SASEGT. Sequencing was done on a sample of blood. The receptor was isolated from a human donor with ulcerative colitis or Crohn's disease, or a healthy co-twin of an affected twin (not recorded which). V gene TRBV6-1 combines with J gene TRBJ2-2; TCRdb proposes TRBD1, but this gene call is untestable without DNA. CDR3 protein: CASSRRAGGVAGELFF.